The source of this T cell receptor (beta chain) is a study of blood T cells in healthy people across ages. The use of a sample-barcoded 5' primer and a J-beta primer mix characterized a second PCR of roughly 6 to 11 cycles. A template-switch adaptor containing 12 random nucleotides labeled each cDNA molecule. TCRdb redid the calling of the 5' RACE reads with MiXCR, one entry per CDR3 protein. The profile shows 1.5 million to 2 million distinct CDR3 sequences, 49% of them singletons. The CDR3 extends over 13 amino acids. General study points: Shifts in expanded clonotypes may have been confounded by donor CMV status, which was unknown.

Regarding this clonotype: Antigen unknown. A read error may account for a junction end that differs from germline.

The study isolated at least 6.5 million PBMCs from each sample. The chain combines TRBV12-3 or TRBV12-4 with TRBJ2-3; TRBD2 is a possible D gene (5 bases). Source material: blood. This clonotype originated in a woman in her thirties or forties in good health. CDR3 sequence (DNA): TGTGCCAGCAGTTTACCTAGCAGAGATACGCAGTATTTT. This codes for CASSLPSRDTQYF.